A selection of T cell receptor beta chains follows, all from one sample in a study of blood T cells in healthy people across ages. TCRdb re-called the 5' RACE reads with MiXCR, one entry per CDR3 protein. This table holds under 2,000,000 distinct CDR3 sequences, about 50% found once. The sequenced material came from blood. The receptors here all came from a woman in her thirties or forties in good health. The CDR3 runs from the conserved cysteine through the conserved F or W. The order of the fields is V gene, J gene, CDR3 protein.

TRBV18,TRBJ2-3,CASSTNGGAVGDTQYF
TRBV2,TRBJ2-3,CASSGSLGAGTQYF
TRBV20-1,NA,CSARAARGTPYEQYF
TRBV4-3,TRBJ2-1,CASSQDFRGYNEQFF
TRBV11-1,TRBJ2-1,CASSLQAGVYNEQFF
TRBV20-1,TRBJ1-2,CSARGLTGTANYGYTF
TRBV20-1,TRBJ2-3,CSARALGLAGARADTQYF
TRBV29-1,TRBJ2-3,CSANSQGTSGGTDTQYF
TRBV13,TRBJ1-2,CASSLSRTGVYGYTF
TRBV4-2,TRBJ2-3,CASSRSAPGTGDRHTQYF
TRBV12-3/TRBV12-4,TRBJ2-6,CASRSTGVSGANVLTF
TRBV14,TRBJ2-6,CASTAGGVELYFSGANVLTF
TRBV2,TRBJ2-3,CASTESDTQYF
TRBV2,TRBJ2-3,CASRRFSTDTQYF
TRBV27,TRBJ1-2,CASRPRSGGYGYTF
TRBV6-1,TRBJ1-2,CASSTTGTGVANYGYTF
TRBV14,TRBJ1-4,CASSQAAGLVEKLFF
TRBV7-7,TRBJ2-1,CASSLGREPYNEQFF
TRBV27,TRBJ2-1,CASSSGTSGDNEQFF
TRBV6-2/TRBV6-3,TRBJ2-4,CAANGGGNIQYF
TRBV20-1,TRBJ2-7,CSAPRDYYNGQYF
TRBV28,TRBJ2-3,CASSSILGGGNTNTQYF
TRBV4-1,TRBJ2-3,CASSQDRASEGFTDTQYF
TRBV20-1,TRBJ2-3,CSADRLAGGSSTDTQYF
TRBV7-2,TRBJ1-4,CASSLEWENEKLFF
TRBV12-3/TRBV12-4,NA,CASSLREVSYNEQYF
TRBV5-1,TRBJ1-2,CASTAGQGVFGYTF
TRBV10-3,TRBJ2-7,CAISTDSSYEQYF
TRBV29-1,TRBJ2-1,CSVGFWGSSGKSYSEQFF
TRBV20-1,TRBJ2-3,CSARSGGTSTDTQYF
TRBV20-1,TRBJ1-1,CSASQGALNTEAFF
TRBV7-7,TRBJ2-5,CASGPPVTQETQYF
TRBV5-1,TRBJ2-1,CASSFGHQQFF
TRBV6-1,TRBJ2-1,CASRIGGPGNEQFF
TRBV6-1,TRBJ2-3,CASSSIRDTQYF
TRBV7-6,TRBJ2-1,CASSLAADGNEQFF
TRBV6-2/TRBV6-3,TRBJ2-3,CASSFSAGSADTQYF
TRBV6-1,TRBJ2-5,CASSDISGGAETQYF
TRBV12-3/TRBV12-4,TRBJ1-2,CASSKQGLGYGYTF